The entry below gives a single TCR beta chain sequence along with its context. The antigen it binds to is not known. The sample holds no much larger clone one base away, and base qualities are not on file. All donors were healthy Caucasians. The twin cohort comprised three pairs of female monozygotic twins, all aged roughly 18 to 30 years. Positive isolation kits from Invitrogen were used to isolate CD4+ and CD8+ T cell populations. This entry comes from a study of identical twins (dated by TCRdb to the mid-2010s). Regarding the complete study: The study deep-sequenced TCR alpha and beta repertoires from monozygotic twins, unrelated adults of various ages and cord blood to test whether fetal clonotypes persist. To rule out contamination, replicate twin experiments were performed at different times with different library preparation protocols.

Libraries came from 5' RACE. This sample was sequenced with an Illumina HiSeq 2000. A universal primer binding site was introduced by template switching, and a unique molecular identifier was present in the final cDNA, enabling accurate counting of TCR cDNA molecules. Specific primers in the conserved constant-segment region were used to synthesize first-strand cDNA for TCR alpha and beta chains. To control for contamination, every cDNA library carried two barcodes: a SMART-Mk sample barcode plus Illumina barcodes. Two successive PCR steps introduced TruSeq adapter sequences along with Illumina sample barcodes. The TCR alpha and beta cDNA libraries were sequenced on the Illumina HiSeq platform using custom primers. Processing in the source paper ran as follows. MiGEC was used to process raw reads and extract unique molecular identifiers, and MiXCR was used to find CDR3 positions. Recombination models were inferred per individual with the repgenHMM and IGoR tools using an EM algorithm. Shared clonotypes were analyzed with the tcR package in R, and sharing was normalized by the product of cloneset sizes. Out-of-frame nonproductive sequences were analyzed to study raw recombination free of thymic and clonal selection effects. TCRdb reanalyzed the raw reads on its own, using fastp at Q25 for trimming and MiXCR for clone calling, and kept in-frame beta chains. Every entry covers one CDR3 protein and lists the most common genes and DNA from its rows. In this record, the V and J calls reflect TCRdb's handling and not the investigators' own analysis. Counted in this sample were some 190,000 distinct CDR3 sequences; less than 20% of them appeared once. Over 35% of the sample goes to the ten largest clones.

Trimming takes 5 bases from V and 4 bases from J, and the germline ends sit 8 bases apart. The CDR3 numbers 12 residues from cysteine through phenylalanine. Only the CDR3 portion is preserved as DNA: 36 bases, with reading frame beginning at the first base. As encoded in the germline V gene (reference sequence), CDR1 is LNHDA while CDR2 is SQIVND. The research as a whole found: Compared with coincidental sharing between unrelated individuals, out-of-frame TCR alpha sequences shared between twins showed an excess of sequences with low generation probability. Recombination models systematically underestimated out-of-frame TCR alpha sharing in monozygotic twins but agreed with sharing between unrelated individuals. Abundant cord blood beta clonotypes had fewer insertions, young adult naive repertoires showed a similar but weaker trend, and memory repertoires showed no such trend. Zero-insertion analyses could be partly confounded by invariant T cells such as MAIT and iNKT, although diverse VJ usage argued against such confounding for most clonotypes. Conclusions relied on cross-sectional statistical analysis, since the same donors could not be followed over many years. In beta out-of-frame sequences, excess twin sharing was weaker, because having fewer shared sequences lowered the signal-to-noise ratio.

The same data also went into a second study, on T cells expressing NK-cell markers. As that second paper reports: Fewer than ten donors provided sorted CD3+CD56+NKG2C+, CD3+CD56+NKG2C- and CD3+CD56-NKG2C+ T-cell subsets, whose TCR beta-chain repertoires were profiled. Among the eight sequenced donors, only one was HCMV-seronegative, while the other seven were HCMV-seropositive. To restrict sorting to alphabetaTCR-expressing T cells, an anti-gammadeltaTCR antibody was added in several experiments. In roughly six donors, the dominant CD3+CD56+NKG2C+ clonotypes were among the top 10 CD8+ clonotypes and accounted for about 1.0-7.5% of CD8+ T cells. Those dominant clonotypes were again the most abundant among CD3+CD56-NKG2C+ cells in a handful of donors, at about 25-65%. Whether the expanded NKG2C-expressing T cell clones were specific for HCMV antigens was left unclear. The study sequenced eight donors, all healthy volunteers chosen at random: three men and five women. To determine HCMV serostatus, a commercial ELISA kit was used to detect HCMV-specific IgG in serum. MIGEC was used to demultiplex reads and group reads by UMI, and MiTCR was used to assemble and quantify clonotypes. To remove erroneous sequences, TCR cDNA sequences were retained only when supported by two or more reads. The tcR package was used for downstream repertoire analysis, with clonotypes matched between fractions based on CDR3 nucleotide sequence plus V segment. VDJmatch was used to annotate antigen specificity against VDJdb, with one amino acid substitution allowed in CDR3.

The rearranged segments are TRBV19 and TRBJ1-2; the D gene identity is not certain. The material sequenced was CD8+ T cells sorted from blood. The TCR was taken from a woman in her late teens or twenties in good health. The sequenced DNA: TGTGCCAGTAGTCCTAGACTCTATGGCTACACCTTC. It specifies CASSPRLYGYTF.